Given below is one T cell receptor beta chain in context. The data derive from a study of blood T cell repertoires in COVID-19. Study information: Sources were T cells, B-cell-depleted T cells, or PBMCs; the material itself was cDNA or gDNA.

Per the authors' pipeline: Using reference gene primer amplification, nucleated cell counts were estimated. The table came from immunoSEQ multiplex PCR; TCRdb's copy has only in-frame clones and leaves some out. V and J calls plus clone size are reproduced from that table; the DNA served to infer D and trimming. The sample holds 200,000 to 300,000 clones, approximately 90% seen once. The V end lost 3 bases, the J end lost 3 bases, and 10 bases lay between the germline ends. There are 14 residues in the CDR3. Germline lookup yields CDR1 SGDLS and CDR2 YYNGEE. Input material: peripheral blood. The TCR comes from a man between 60 and 70 years old who had recovered from COVID-19. The chain joins TRBV9 to TRBJ2-1, with D perhaps TRBD2 (5 bases). The CDR3 coding sequence is TGTGCCAGCAGCGACCCGGACTTCTACAATGAGCAGTTCTTC. Protein: CASSDPDFYNEQFF.